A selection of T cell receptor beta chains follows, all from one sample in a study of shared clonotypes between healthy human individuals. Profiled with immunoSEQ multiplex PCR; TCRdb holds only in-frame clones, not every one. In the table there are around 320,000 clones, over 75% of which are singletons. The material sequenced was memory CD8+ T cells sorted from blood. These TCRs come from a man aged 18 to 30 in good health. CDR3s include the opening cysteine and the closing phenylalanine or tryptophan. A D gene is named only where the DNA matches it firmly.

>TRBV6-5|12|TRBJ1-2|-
CASSYAGDGYTF
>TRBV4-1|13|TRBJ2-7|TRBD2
CASSQVGGPEQYF
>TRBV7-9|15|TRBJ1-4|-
CASSSKIGPIEKLFF
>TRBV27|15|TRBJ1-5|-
CASSLWFSGAQPQHF
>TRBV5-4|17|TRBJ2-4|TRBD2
CASRKSSGVRDKNIQYF
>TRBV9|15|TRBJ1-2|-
CASSVGLGINYGYTF
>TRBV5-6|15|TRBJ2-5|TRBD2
CASSPVGGGAETQYF
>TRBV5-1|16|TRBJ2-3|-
CASSYRQSPSTDTQYF
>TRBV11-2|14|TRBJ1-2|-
CASSPLRQPYGYTF
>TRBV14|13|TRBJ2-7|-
CASSQDPLSWQYF
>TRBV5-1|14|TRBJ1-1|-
CASSPLGGSTEAFF
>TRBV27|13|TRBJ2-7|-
CASSLRGSYEQYF
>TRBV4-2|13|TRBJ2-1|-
CASSQDWTYEQFF